This T cell receptor beta chain was sequenced for a study of monozygotic twins with inflammatory bowel disease (dated by TCRdb to about 2019). Background for the entire study: In total, 28 monozygotic twin pairs made up the full study: 19 Danish pairs, all IBD-discordant, plus nine German pairs, of which four were IBD-concordant and five were IBD-discordant. Each individual had, on average, about 151 000 unique TCRalpha sequences and 181 000 unique TCRbeta sequences available for analysis. The search for disease-associated traits relied mainly on comparing, within discordant pairs, IBD patients with their genetically identical healthy co-twins.

Via the germline V gene (reference sequence), CDR1 is SEHNR and CDR2 FQNEAQ. The CDR3 covers 14 residues, taking in both the cysteine and the phenylalanine. No DNA has been recorded. The method was 5' RACE. The input for every TCR library was 3,500 to 4,500 ng of total RNA. For each sample, cDNA was synthesized in eight separate reactions using SMARTScribe reverse transcriptase. During cDNA synthesis, template switching was used to introduce unique molecular identifiers that contained a 6-nucleotide sample barcode. Amplification of TCRalpha and TCRbeta cDNA involved two nested PCRs of 16 and 9 cycles, and each PCR was followed by bead purification. Before amplification, the cDNA was treated with uracil DNA-glycosylase and purified using the QIAquick PCR purification kit. The second PCR added Illumina TruSeq-compatible adapters along with sample-specific barcodes. TapeStation and Qubit were used to check library quality and concentration, and 5 to 6 ng of each library went into the pool. Sequencing of the pooled libraries was done on an Illumina HiSeq2500 single-index Rapid Run using custom sequencing primers and 2 x 100 bp reads. The source study handled its data this way. PCR and sequencing errors were corrected by UMI-based consensus assembly using MiGEC version 1.2.6. MiXCR version 2.1.1 was used to carry out V(D)J alignment, clonotype assembly and CDR3 extraction. To normalise gene usage, clonotype sharing and MAIT/NKT TCR abundance, the analysis used the top 1000, 10 000 and 20 000 clonotypes per sample. Diversity was computed as the inverse Simpson index with the vegan R package after downsampling to 27 000 UMIs. Paired Mann-Whitney U tests on discordant twin pairs were used, with Benjamini-Hochberg multiple-testing correction. After the reads were reprocessed by TCRdb, one entry was made per CDR3 protein sequence, with no DNA. The V and J calls come from TCRdb's annotation, not from the publication. This sample's records show approximately 200,000 distinct CDR3 sequences. The ten largest make up roughly 8% of the sample.

From each donor, an approximately 2.7 ml peripheral blood sample was collected into PAXgene tubes and kept at -80 degrees C. Total RNA was isolated from whole blood with the PAXgene blood miRNA kit on an automated QIAcube, without T cell sorting. Deep TCRalpha and TCRbeta repertoire profiling with unique molecular barcoding was performed on peripheral blood of monozygotic twin pairs concordant or discordant for inflammatory bowel disease. For every twin pair, smoking habits were documented, and each individual was categorised as a current, former or never smoker. The paper as a whole reports these results and caveats: Measured by the inverse Simpson index, TCRbeta repertoire diversity was lower in IBD patients than in their healthy co-twins. Repertoire similarity did not differ between concordant and discordant twins, which could be due to limited statistical power. The analysis was unable to tell different T cell subtypes apart. Differing immunosuppressive treatments among patients may have added background noise and inter-individual variability to the repertoires. Fewer clonotypes were shared with other individuals by IBD patients than by healthy twins, most markedly in patients showing signs of disease activity. The results gave no support for a single strong signal or clonotype linked to IBD.

On this clonotype: The antigen it binds to is not known.

This sequence was found in a human donor with ulcerative colitis or Crohn's disease, or a healthy co-twin of an affected twin (not recorded which). The rearranged segments are TRBV7-9 and TRBJ1-5; TCRdb selects TRBD1, and the lack of DNA leaves this call unchecked. The sample consisted of blood. The CDR3 reads as follows: CASSFGTPNQPQHF.